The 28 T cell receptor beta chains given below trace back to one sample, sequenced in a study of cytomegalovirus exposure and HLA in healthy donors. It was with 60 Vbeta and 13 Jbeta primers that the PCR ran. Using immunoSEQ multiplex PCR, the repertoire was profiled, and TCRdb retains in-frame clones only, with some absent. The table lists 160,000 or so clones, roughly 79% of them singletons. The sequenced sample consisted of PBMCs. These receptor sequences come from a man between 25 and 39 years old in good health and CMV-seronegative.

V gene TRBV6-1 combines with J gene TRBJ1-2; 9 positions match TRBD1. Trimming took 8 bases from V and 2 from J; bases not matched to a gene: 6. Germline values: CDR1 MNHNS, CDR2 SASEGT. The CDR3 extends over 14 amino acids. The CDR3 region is CASSGQGRNYGYTF. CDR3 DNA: TGTGCCAGCTCCGGACAGGGGCGCAACTATGGCTACACCTTC.

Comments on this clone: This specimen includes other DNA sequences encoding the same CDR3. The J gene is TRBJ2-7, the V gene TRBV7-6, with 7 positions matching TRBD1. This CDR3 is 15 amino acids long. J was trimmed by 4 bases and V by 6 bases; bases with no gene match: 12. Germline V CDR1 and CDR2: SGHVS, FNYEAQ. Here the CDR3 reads CASSYLPGQDYEQYF. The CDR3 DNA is TGTGCCAGCAGTTACCTGCCAGGACAGGATTACGAGCAGTACTTC.

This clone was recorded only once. DNA for the CDR3: TGCGCCAGCAGCCAAGACCTGACAGGGGCCAACTCTGGAAACACCATATATTTT. Its translation is CASSQDLTGANSGNTIYF. The rearrangement links TRBV4-1 to TRBJ1-3; 8 nucleotides match TRBD1. There are 18 residues in the CDR3. Germline CDR1 reads MGHRA; CDR2 reads YSYEKL. Germline trimming cut 0 bases from V and 0 bases from J; bases unmatched to any gene: 7.

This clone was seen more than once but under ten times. The CDR3 nucleotides read TGTGCCTGGAGTCCGGGACTAGCGGGTAGGACCCAGTACTTC. Its translation: CAWSPGLAGRTQYF. J is TRBJ2-5 and V is TRBV30; 12 bases map to TRBD2. V trimming: 2 bases; J trimming: 7 bases; junction bases outside the gene matches: 5. CDR1 and CDR2 (germline): GTSNPN, SVGIG (reference sequence). This CDR3 has 14 residues.

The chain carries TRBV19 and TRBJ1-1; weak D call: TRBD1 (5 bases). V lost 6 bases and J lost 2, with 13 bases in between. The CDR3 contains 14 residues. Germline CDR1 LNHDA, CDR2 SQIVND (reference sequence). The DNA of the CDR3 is TGTGCCAGTAGCTTTAGGGGTCCAAACACTGAAGCTTTCTTT. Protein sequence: CASSFRGPNTEAFF.

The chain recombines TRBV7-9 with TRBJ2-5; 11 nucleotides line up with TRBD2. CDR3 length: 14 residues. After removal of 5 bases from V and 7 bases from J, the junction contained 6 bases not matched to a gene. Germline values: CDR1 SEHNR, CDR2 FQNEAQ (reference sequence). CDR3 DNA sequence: TGTGCCAGCAGCCGTAGCGGGAGGGCCGCGACCCAGTACTTC. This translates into CASSRSGRAATQYF.

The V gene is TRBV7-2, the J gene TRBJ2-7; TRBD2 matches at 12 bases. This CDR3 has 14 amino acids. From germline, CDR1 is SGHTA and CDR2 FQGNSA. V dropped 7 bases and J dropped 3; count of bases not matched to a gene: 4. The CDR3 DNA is TGTGCCAGCACTACTAGCGGGGGGCGCTACGAGCAGTACTTC. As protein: CASTTSGGRYEQYF.

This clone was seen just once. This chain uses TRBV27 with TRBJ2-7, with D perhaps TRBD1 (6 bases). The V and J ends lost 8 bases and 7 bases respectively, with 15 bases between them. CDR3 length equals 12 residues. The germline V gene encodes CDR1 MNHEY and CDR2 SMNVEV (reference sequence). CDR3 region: CASAEGVGEQYF. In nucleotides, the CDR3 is TGTGCCAGCGCCGAGGGGGTTGGTGAGCAGTACTTC.

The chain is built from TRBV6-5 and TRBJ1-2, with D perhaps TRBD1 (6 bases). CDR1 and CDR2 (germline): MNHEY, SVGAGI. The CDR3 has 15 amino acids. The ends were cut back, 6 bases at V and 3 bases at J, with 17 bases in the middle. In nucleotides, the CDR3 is TGTGCCAGCAGATGGGTAAATAACAGGGACTATGGCTACACCTTC. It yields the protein CASRWVNNRDYGYTF.

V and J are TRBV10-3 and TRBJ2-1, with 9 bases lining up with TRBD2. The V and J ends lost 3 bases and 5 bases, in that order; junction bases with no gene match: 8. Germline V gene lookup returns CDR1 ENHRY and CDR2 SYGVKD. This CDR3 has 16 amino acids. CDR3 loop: CAISERREGLDNEQFF. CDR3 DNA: TGTGCCATCAGTGAAAGGCGGGAGGGCCTTGACAATGAGCAGTTCTTC.

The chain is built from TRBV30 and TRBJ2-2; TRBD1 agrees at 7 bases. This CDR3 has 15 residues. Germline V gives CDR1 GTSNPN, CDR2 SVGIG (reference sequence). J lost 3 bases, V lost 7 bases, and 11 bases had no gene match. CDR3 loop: CASGRGQSYTGELFF. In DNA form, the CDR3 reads TGTGCCTCGGGACGGGGACAGAGCTACACCGGGGAGCTGTTTTTT.

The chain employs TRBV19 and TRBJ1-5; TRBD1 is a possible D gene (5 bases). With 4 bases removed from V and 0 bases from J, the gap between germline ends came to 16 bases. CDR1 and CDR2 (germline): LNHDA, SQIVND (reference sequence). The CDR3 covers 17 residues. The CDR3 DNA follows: TGTGCCAGTAGTAAAACCCCCGCAGGGAATAGCAATCAGCCCCAGCATTTT. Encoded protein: CASSKTPAGNSNQPQHF.

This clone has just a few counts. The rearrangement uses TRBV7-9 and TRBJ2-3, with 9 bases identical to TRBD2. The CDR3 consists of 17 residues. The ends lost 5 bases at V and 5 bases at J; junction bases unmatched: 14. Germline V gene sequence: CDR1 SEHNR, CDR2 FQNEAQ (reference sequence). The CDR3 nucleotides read TGTGCCAGCAGCCCTCGGGGGCGGGGGGGGGTAGGAGATACGCAGTATTTT. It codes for CASSPRGRGGVGDTQYF.

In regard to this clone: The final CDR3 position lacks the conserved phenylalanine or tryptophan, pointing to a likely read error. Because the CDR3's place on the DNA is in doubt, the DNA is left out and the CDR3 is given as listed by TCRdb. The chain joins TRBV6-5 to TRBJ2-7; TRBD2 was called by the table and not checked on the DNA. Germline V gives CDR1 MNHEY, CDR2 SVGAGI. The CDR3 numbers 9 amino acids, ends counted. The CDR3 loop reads CASSRQTPD.

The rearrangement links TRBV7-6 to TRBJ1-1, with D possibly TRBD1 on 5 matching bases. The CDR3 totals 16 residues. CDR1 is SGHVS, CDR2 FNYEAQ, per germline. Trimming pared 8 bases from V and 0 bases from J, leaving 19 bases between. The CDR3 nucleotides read TGTGCCAGCTCCAGGGCAGGGTTTGAACTGAACACTGAAGCTTTCTTT. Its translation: CASSRAGFELNTEAFF.

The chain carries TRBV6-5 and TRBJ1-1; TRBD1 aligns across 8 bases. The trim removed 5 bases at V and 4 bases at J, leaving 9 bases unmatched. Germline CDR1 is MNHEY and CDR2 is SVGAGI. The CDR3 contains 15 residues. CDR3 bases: TGTGCCAGCAGTCGGACGGACAGGGAGGGCACTGAAGCTTTCTTT. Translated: CASSRTDREGTEAFF.

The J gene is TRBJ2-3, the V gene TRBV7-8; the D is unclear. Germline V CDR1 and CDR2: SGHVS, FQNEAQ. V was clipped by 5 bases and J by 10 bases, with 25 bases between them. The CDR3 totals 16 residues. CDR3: CASSNPALITAHAQYF. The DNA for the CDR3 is TGTGCCAGCAGCAACCCGGCTCTCATAACAGCACATGCGCAGTATTTT.

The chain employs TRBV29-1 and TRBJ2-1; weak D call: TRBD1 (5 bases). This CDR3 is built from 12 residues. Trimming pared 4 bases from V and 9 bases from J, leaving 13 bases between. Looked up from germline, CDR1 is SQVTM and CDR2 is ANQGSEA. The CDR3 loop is CSVGREMTEQFF. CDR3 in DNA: TGCAGCGTTGGCAGGGAAATGACTGAGCAGTTCTTC.

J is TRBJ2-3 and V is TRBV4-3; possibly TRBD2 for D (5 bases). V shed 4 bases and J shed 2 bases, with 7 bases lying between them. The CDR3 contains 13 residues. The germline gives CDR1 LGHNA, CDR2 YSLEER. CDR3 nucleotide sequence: TGCGCCAGCAGCCCGACTAACACAGATACGCAGTATTTT. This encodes CASSPTNTDTQYF.

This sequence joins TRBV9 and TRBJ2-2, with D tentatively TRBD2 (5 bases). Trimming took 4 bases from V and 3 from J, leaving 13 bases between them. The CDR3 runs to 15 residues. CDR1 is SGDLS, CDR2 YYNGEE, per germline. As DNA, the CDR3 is TGTGCCAGCAGCCCGAGGGCCGGACACACCGGGGAGCTGTTTTTT. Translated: CASSPRAGHTGELFF. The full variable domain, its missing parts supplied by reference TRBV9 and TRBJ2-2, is DSGVTQTPKHLITATGQRVTLRCSPRSGDLSVYWYQQSLDQGLQFLIQYYNGEERAKGNILERFSAQQFPDLHSELNLSSLELGDSALYFCASSPRAGHTGELFFGEGSRLTVL.

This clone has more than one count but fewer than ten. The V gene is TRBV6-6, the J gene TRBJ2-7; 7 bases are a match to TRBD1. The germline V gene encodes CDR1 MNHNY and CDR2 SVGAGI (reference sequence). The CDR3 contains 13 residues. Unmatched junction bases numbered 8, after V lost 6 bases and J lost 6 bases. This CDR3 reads CASSLTGTFEQYF. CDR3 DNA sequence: TGTGCCAGCAGCCTGACAGGGACCTTCGAGCAGTACTTC.

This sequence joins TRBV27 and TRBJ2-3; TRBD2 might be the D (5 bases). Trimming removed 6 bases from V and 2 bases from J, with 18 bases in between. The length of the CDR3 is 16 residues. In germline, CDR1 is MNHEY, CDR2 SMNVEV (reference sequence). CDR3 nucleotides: TGTGCCAGCAGCCCCTCCTTGAGAGGGAACACAGATACGCAGTATTTT. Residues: CASSPSLRGNTDTQYF.

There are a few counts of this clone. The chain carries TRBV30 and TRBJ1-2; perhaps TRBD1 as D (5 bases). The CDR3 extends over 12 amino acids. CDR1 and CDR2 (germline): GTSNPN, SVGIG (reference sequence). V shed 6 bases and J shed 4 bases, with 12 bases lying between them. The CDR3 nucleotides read TGTGCCTGCAGAACAGGTCTCTATGGCTACACCTTC. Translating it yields CACRTGLYGYTF.

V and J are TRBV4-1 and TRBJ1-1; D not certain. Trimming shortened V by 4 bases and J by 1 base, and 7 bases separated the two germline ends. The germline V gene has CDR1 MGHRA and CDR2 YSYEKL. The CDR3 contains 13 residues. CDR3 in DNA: TGCGCCAGCAGCCTGGCTCAGAACACTGAAGCTTTCTTT. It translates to CASSLAQNTEAFF.

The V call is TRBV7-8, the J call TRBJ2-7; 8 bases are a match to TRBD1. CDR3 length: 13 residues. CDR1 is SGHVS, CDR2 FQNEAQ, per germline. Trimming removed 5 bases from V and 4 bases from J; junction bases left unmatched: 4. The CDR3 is CASSPGQVYEQYF. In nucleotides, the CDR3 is TGTGCCAGCAGCCCGGGACAGGTATACGAGCAGTACTTC.

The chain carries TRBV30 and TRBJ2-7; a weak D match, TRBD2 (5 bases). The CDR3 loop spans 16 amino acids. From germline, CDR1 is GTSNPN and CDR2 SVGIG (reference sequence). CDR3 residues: CAFHGGFRGTLREQYF. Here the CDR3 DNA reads TGTGCTTTTCATGGTGGCTTTCGGGGAACTTTGAGGGAGCAGTACTTC. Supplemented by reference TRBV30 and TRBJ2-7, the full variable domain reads SQTIHQWPATLVQPVGSPLSLECTVEGTSNPNLYWYRQAAGRGLQLLFYSVGIGQISSEVPQNLSASRPQDRQFILSSKKLLLSDSGFYLCAFHGGFRGTLREQYFGPGTRLTVT.

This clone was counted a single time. For the CDR3, the DNA is TGTGCCAGCAGCCCAGGGGGGATGAACACTGAAGCTTTCTTT. This codes for CASSPGGMNTEAFF. The genes are TRBV7-6 and TRBJ1-1, with TRBD1 identical over 7 bases. In germline, CDR1 is SGHVS, CDR2 FNYEAQ. V lost 5 bases, J lost 0 bases, and 3 bases stayed unmatched. This CDR3 contains 14 residues.

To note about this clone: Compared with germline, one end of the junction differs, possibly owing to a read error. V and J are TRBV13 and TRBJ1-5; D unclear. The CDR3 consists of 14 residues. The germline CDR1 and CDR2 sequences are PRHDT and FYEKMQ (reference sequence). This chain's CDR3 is CASSVGPQVEPQHF. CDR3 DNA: TGTGCCAGCAGCGTAGGCCCGCAGGTGGAGCCCCAGCATTTT.